The clone carrying this T cell receptor (beta chain) was found once. Residents of 24 US areas, aged about 18 to 89 years, made up the participants. Cohort allocation depended upon clinical history that participants reported. Original processing methods: Estimated nucleated cell counts came from reference gene primer amplification. This table comes from immunoSEQ multiplex PCR, and its TCRdb copy is limited to in-frame clones, with some not included. D and trimming come from the DNA, and the V and J calls and clone size come from that table. The sample records about 230,000 clones, under 90% being singletons. This entry belongs to a study of blood T cell repertoires in COVID-19. Study at large: Samples of COVID-19 (acute and convalescent) were obtained from the United States, Italy and Spain.

Material: PBMCs or T cells enriched from blood (not recorded which). The receptor was derived from a woman aged 25-40 years with acute COVID-19.

DNA for the CDR3: TGTGCCAGCAGCTTAAGTGCGGGGGGGAGCACAGATACGCAGTATTTT. Translation: CASSLSAGGSTDTQYF. The V and J genes are TRBV11-3 and TRBJ2-3; TRBD2 agrees at 9 bases. Germline V gene lookup returns CDR1 SGHNT and CDR2 YENEEA. The CDR3 is 16 amino acids. V was clipped by 2 bases and J by 0 bases; unmatched bases: 3.